This is a list of T cell receptor beta chains from one sample in a study of T cell responses to AZD1222 COVID-19 vaccine. The method was immunoSEQ multiplex PCR; TCRdb's version includes in-frame clones alone and lacks a portion of them. Of approximately 140,000 clones listed, roughly nine tenths are singletons. This sample comprised peripheral blood, obtained 28 days after the second AZD1222 dose. Every receptor here comes from an adult who received the AZD1222 COVID-19 vaccine. The CDR3 runs from the conserved cysteine through the conserved F or W. A D gene is named only where the DNA matches it firmly. Where a row states a size, it is once, few, many or the class of an expanded clone; other rows omit it.

TRBJ1-2,.,.,TRBV18,CASSPPGRTELYGYTF,TGTGCCAGCTCACCACCGGGCAGGACCGAATTATATGGCTACACCTTC
TRBJ1-2,.,.,TRBV27,CASSLSPVQRYGYTF,TGTGCCAGCAGTTTATCCCCGGTTCAGCGATATGGCTACACCTTC
TRBJ2-3,.,once,TRBV4-3,CASSQEVADTQYF,TGCGCCAGCAGCCAAGAAGTAGCAGATACGCAGTATTTT
TRBJ1-1,.,.,TRBV28,CASTDPGLLLNTEAFF,TGTGCCAGCACCGACCCGGGACTTCTGTTGAACACTGAAGCTTTCTTT
TRBJ1-4,.,.,TRBV3-1/TRBV3-2,CASSHPPASEKLFF,TGTGCCAGCAGCCACCCCCCGGCGAGCGAAAAACTGTTTTTT
TRBJ2-2,.,.,TRBV5-1,CASLPALQEMRGGDTGELFF,TGCGCCAGCTTGCCAGCCCTTCAAGAGATGAGGGGTGGGGACACCGGGGAGCTGTTTTTT
TRBJ2-7,.,.,TRBV28,CATFPRSAGGYEQYF,TGTGCCACCTTCCCAAGGAGTGCTGGTGGATACGAGCAGTACTTC
TRBJ2-1,.,.,TRBV5-1,CASTEYNEQFF,TGCGCCAGCACCGAATACAATGAGCAGTTCTTC
TRBJ2-2,TRBD1,.,TRBV28,CASSKGQGFVTGELFF,TGTGCCAGCAGTAAAGGACAGGGTTTCGTCACCGGGGAGCTGTTTTTT
TRBJ1-2,.,.,TRBV3-1/TRBV3-2,CASSQSETNYGYTF,TGTGCCAGCAGCCAATCGGAGACTAACTATGGCTACACCTTC
TRBJ2-3,.,.,TRBV9,CASSGRITDTQYF,TGTGCCAGCAGCGGCAGGATTACAGATACGCAGTATTTT
TRBJ1-1,.,.,TRBV12-3/TRBV12-4,CASSRGQSTEAFF,TGTGCCAGCAGCCGAGGACAGTCCACTGAAGCTTTCTTT
TRBJ2-3,TRBD1,.,TRBV5-1,CASSSQGGADTQYF,TGCGCCAGCAGCTCACAGGGGGGCGCAGATACGCAGTATTTT
TRBJ1-2,.,few,TRBV6-1,CASSEGGWDNYGYTF,TGTGCCAGCAGTGAAGGGGGCTGGGATAACTATGGCTACACCTTC
TRBJ2-1,.,once,TRBV5-1,CASSPAGRIDNEQFF,TGCGCCAGCAGCCCGGCTGGGCGCATAGACAATGAGCAGTTCTTC
TRBJ2-3,.,.,TRBV9,CASSTKDPVGDTQYF,TGTGCCAGCAGCACAAAAGACCCAGTCGGAGATACGCAGTATTTT
TRBJ2-7,TRBD1,many,TRBV7-2,CASSPTGYEQYF,TGTGCCAGCAGCCCGACAGGGTACGAGCAGTACTTC
TRBJ1-2,.,few,TRBV10-3,CAIRPFYSSSVDYGYTF,TGTGCCATCAGGCCATTCTACAGCAGCTCAGTGGACTATGGCTACACCTTC
TRBJ2-7,TRBD2,once,TRBV28,CASRGGARTYEQYF,TGTGCATCAAGGGGAGGGGCAAGGACCTACGAGCAGTACTTC
TRBJ2-1,.,.,TRBV11-3,CASSPRTGTFGDNEQFF,TGTGCCAGCAGCCCACGAACAGGGACCTTCGGTGACAATGAGCAGTTCTTC
TRBJ1-1,.,once,TRBV4-3,CASSRRTGRQNTEAFF,TGCGCCAGCAGCCGGAGGACCGGGCGACAGAACACTGAAGCTTTCTTT
TRBJ2-3,.,.,TRBV24-1,CATSDPGGGRTDTQYF,TGTGCCACCAGTGATCCGGGCGGGGGCCGCACAGATACGCAGTATTTT
TRBJ1-2,.,.,TRBV24-1,CATSETNYGYTF,TGTGCCACCAGTGAAACTAACTATGGCTACACCTTC
TRBJ1-4,TRBD1,.,TRBV28,CASSPRAGGGEKLFF,TGTGCCAGCAGTCCCCGCGCAGGGGGCGGTGAAAAACTGTTTTTT
TRBJ1-1,.,.,TRBV10-2,CASSTLNTEAFF,TGCGCCAGCAGCACATTGAACACTGAAGCTTTCTTT
TRBJ2-2,.,.,TRBV7-3,CASSLTSGFYGGELFF,TGTGCCAGCAGCTTGACCTCCGGGTTTTACGGCGGGGAGCTGTTTTTT
TRBJ2-1,TRBD2,.,TRBV7-9,CASSLESGRASEQFF,TGTGCCAGCAGCTTAGAAAGCGGGAGGGCCTCTGAGCAGTTCTTC
TRBJ1-3,.,.,TRBV27,CASSLSAGTGNTIYF,TGTGCCAGCAGTTTATCAGCAGGGACAGGAAACACCATATATTTT
TRBJ1-2,.,.,TRBV5-1,CASSVSGSGGYTF,TGCGCCAGCAGCGTTTCAGGGTCAGGGGGCTACACCTTC
TRBJ2-7,.,once,TRBV10-3,CAISETESSYEQYF,TGTGCCATCAGTGAGACAGAGAGCTCCTACGAGCAGTACTTC
TRBJ2-1,TRBD2,.,TRBV15,CATSKGIAGGFGEQFF,TGTGCCACCAGCAAAGGGATAGCGGGAGGGTTCGGAGAGCAGTTCTTC
TRBJ1-1,.,once,TRBV5-8,CASSLVARTEAFF,TGTGCCAGCAGCTTGGTGGCGAGGACTGAAGCTTTCTTT
TRBJ1-1,.,.,TRBV7-2,CASSVPSKASEAFF,TGTGCCAGCAGCGTCCCATCTAAGGCCTCTGAAGCTTTCTTT
TRBJ1-6,.,.,TRBV9,CASSVVWNSPLHF,TGTGCCAGCAGCGTAGTTTGGAATTCACCCCTCCACTTT
TRBJ2-1,TRBD1,.,TRBV7-8,CASSLARQGNLNEQFF,TGTGCCAGCAGCTTAGCCAGACAGGGGAATTTGAATGAGCAGTTCTTC
TRBJ2-3,.,.,TRBV19,CASSIPGRGSTDTQYF,TGTGCCAGTAGTATCCCGGGTCGGGGAAGCACAGATACGCAGTATTTT
TRBJ2-5,.,.,TRBV20-1,CSASSAKSQETQYF,TGCAGTGCTAGTTCCGCCAAATCCCAAGAGACCCAGTACTTC
TRBJ2-5,.,.,TRBV6-5,CASSHQGETQYF,TGTGCCAGCAGTCATCAAGGGGAGACCCAGTACTTC
TRBJ1-5,.,.,TRBV7-8,CASSSDRAARHQPQHF,TGTGCCAGCAGCTCCGACCGGGCAGCCCGCCATCAGCCCCAGCATTTT
TRBJ2-2,.,.,TRBV4-3,CASSQTRQDTGELFF,TGCGCCAGCAGCCAAACCAGACAGGACACCGGGGAGCTGTTTTTT
TRBJ1-2,TRBD1,.,TRBV28,CASSLGQGGTNGGYTF,TGTGCCAGCAGTTTAGGACAGGGGGGGACTAACGGTGGCTACACCTTC
TRBJ1-1,TRBD1,.,TRBV2,CASSEADRGKEAFF,TGTGCCAGCAGTGAAGCCGACAGGGGGAAAGAAGCTTTCTTT
TRBJ1-2,.,.,TRBV20-1,CSARGGYTF,TGCAGTGCTAGGGGGGGCTACACCTTC
TRBJ1-5,.,.,TRBV21-1,CASSKIARGPQHF,TGTGCCAGCAGCAAAATTGCGCGGGGGCCCCAGCATTTT
TRBJ1-5,.,.,TRBV2,CASSGRRQNQPQHF,TGTGCCAGCAGTGGGCGACGGCAGAATCAGCCCCAGCATTTT
TRBJ2-1,.,.,TRBV19,CASTHSTGFAEQFF,TGTGCCAGTACCCATTCGACAGGCTTCGCTGAGCAGTTCTTC